Below, 3 T cell receptor beta chains from the same sample are listed, as sequenced in a study of spatial heterogeneity in lung cancer. Sample time point: sample taken at primary tumor resection. TCRdb ran MiXCR on the 5' RACE reads and lists one entry per CDR3 protein. The data contain about 27,000 distinct CDR3 sequences, about 7.6% of them seen just once; the ten biggest clones take up 13% to 15%. The material was PBMCs, obtained at surgery. These receptors all come from a male donor with early-stage non-small cell lung cancer.

The sample holds many counts of this clonotype. The chain recombines TRBV4-2 with TRBJ2-3; D is unclear. Trimming shortened V by 1 base and J by 4 bases, and 12 bases separated the two germline ends. Germline-derived CDR1 and CDR2 are LGHNA and YNFKEQ. This CDR3 spans 15 amino acids. The CDR3 is CASSQGRRFPDTQYF. CDR3 coding DNA: TGTGCCAGCAGCCAAGGACGGCGTTTCCCAGATACGCAGTATTTT.

This clonotype was detected only a few times. The chain joins TRBV12-3 or TRBV12-4 to TRBJ2-6, with D possibly matching TRBD1 (5 bases). V gave up 8 bases and J gave up 10 bases, with 9 bases separating them. The CDR3 is 11 amino acids. The CDR3 is CASLRVNVLTF. Written as DNA, the CDR3 is TGTGCCAGCCTCAGGGTTAACGTCCTGACTTTC.

This clonotype is medium-sized. The chain uses TRBV28 and TRBJ1-2, with D perhaps TRBD1 (6 bases). The CDR3 loop spans 16 amino acids. The ends were cut back, 4 bases at V and 4 bases at J, with 19 bases in the middle. The germline V gene has CDR1 MDHEN and CDR2 SYDVKM. The CDR3: CASSSNRGDTIYGYTF. CDR3 bases: TGTGCCAGCAGTTCAAACCGGGGGGACACAATCTATGGCTACACCTTC.